This TCR beta chain was found in a study of OX40 agonist ivuxolimab in advanced cancers. The assay was immunoSEQ multiplex PCR, and TCRdb's table has in-frame clones only and misses some. The table records about 33,000 clones, roughly 71% of them present only once. The CDR3 has 15 residues. The trim removed 3 bases at V and 4 bases at J, leaving 8 bases unmatched. Germline V lookup: CDR1 SGHRS, CDR2 YFSETQ. V and J are TRBV5-1 and TRBJ2-5; 8 bases match TRBD2. The TCR sequence derives from an adult with an advanced solid tumor such as melanoma, head and neck, liver or kidney cancer. This specimen was CD4+ or CD8+ T cells sorted from blood, taken in a trial of the OX40 agonist ivuxolimab. CDR3 DNA: TGCGCCAGCAGCTCCGCAAGCGGGGGATCAGAGACCCAGTACTTC. This translates into CASSSASGGSETQYF.